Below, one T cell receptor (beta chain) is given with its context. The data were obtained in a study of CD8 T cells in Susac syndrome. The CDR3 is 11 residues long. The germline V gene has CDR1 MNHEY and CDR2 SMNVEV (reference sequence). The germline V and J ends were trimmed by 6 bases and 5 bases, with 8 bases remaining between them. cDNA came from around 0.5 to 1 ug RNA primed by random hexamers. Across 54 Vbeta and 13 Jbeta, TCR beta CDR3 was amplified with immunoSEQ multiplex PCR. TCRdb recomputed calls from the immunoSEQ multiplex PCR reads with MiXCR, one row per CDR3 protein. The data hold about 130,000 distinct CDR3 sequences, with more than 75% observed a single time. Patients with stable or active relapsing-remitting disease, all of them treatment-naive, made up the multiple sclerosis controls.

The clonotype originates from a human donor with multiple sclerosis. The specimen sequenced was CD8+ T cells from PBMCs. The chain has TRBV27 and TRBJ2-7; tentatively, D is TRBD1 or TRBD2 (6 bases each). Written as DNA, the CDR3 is TGTGCCAGCAGGAGGGGGGACGAGCAGTACTTC. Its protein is CASRRGDEQYF.